This TCR beta chain appears in the sequencing data of a study of blood T cell repertoires in COVID-19. Study-level information: Samples taken during acute and convalescent COVID-19 were collected in the United States, Italy and Spain. T cells, B-cell-depleted T cells, or PBMCs provided the cDNA or gDNA that served as material.

V was pared by 4 bases and J by 4 bases, with 6 bases of the junction left unmatched. CDR1 is SGHDT and CDR2 is YYEEEE in the germline V gene. The CDR3 length is 15 residues. Original methodology: Using reference gene primer amplification, nucleated cell counts were estimated. Sequenced by immunoSEQ multiplex PCR; TCRdb stores in-frame clones only, minus some. V, J and clone size reflect that table, while D and trimming were determined from the DNA. The data hold under 200,000 clones, with around 85% observed a single time. The sample comprised peripheral blood. V gene TRBV5-6 combines with J gene TRBJ2-3, with 10 bases aligning to TRBD1. The TCR was taken from a woman of 80 years or more with acute or convalescent COVID-19. Here the CDR3 reads CASSIDRGHADTQYF. The DNA for the CDR3 is TGTGCCAGCAGCATCGACAGGGGGCACGCAGATACGCAGTATTTT.